One sample yielded the 23 T cell receptor beta chains listed below, sequenced in a study of tumor-infiltrating lymphocytes in primary liver carcinoma. Germline DNA was also extracted, and blood RNA derived from unsorted whole blood. Total RNA amounting to 500 ng was the source from which TCR beta cDNA was made with a constant-region primer. Three-round nested multiplex PCR performed with slightly modified ARM-PCR produced the TCR beta libraries. Two initial PCR rounds of 10 to 11 cycles each paired TRBV1-TRBV30 forward primers with a C-beta reverse primer. TCRdb recomputed calls from the multiplex PCR reads with MiXCR, one row per CDR3 protein. Of fewer than 350,000 distinct CDR3 sequences in the sample, approximately 65% were seen once. Material for sequencing was peripheral blood. These receptors came from a man aged 35 to 55 with primary liver carcinoma and hepatitis B virus infection.

This clonotype came up many times. The DNA for the CDR3 is TGCAGCGTTAAGACAGATACGCAGTATTTT. Translated: CSVKTDTQYF. This chain joins TRBV29-1 and TRBJ2-3; unclear D gene. V lost 5 bases and J lost 3, with 3 bases in between. The CDR3 is made up of 10 amino acids. Germline V gives CDR1 SQVTM, CDR2 ANQGSEA.

With regard to this clonotype: Germline and junction disagree at one end, which may indicate a read error. This rearrangement joins TRBV11-1 to TRBJ2-5; 7 bases are a match to TRBD1. This CDR3 region has 15 residues. From germline, CDR1 is SGHAT and CDR2 FQDESV (reference sequence). CDR3 bases: TGTGCTAGCAGCTCGGGACAGTCAGGAGGAGAGACCCAGTACTTC. This codes for CASSSGQSGGETQYF.

This clonotype appeared a single time. This sequence may be a read error, since a much larger clone differs from it by one base. The gene calls are TRBV10-3 and TRBJ2-1; 8 bases map to TRBD2. The CDR3 is 15 amino acids. With V trimmed by 3 bases and J by 6 bases, 7 bases remained unmatched. Per the germline V gene, CDR1 is ENHRY and CDR2 is SYGVKD. The CDR3 loop reads CAISEWREDCNEQFF. In DNA, the CDR3 is TGTGCCATCAGTGAATGGCGGGAGGACTGCAATGAGCAGTTCTTC.

Comments on this clonotype: A read error may be the cause here, since a much bigger clone is one base away. No conserved phenylalanine or tryptophan ends this CDR3, so it is likely a read error. V usage is TRBV6-5 and J usage is TRBJ2-3, with D unclear. The CDR3 runs 15 residues. Trimming cost V 0 bases and J 0 bases, with 7 bases left between them. The germline V gene has CDR1 MNHEY and CDR2 SVGAGI. The CDR3 reads CASSYSDPSTDTQYI. The DNA of the CDR3 is TGTGCCAGCAGTTACTCAGACCCTAGCACAGATACGCAGTATATT.

This clonotype was recorded at least ten times. The chain employs TRBV4-1 and TRBJ1-2, with D possibly matching TRBD1 (5 bases). CDR1 MGHRA and CDR2 YSYEKL come from the germline V gene. This CDR3 spans 14 amino acids. V gave up 5 bases and J gave up 8 bases, with 18 bases separating them. The CDR3 coding sequence is TGCGCCAGCAGCTCACCGGTCAGGGCGGGGGGCTACACCTTC. This encodes CASSSPVRAGGYTF.

The V and J genes are TRBV5-4 and TRBJ2-7, with TRBD1 identical over 7 bases. V shed 4 bases, J shed 5 bases, and the junction held 9 bases outside the gene matches. Germline CDR1 reads SGHNT; CDR2 reads YYREEE (reference sequence). This CDR3 is 14 amino acids long. This CDR3 is CASSPNFRGHEQYF. The CDR3, as DNA: TGTGCCAGCAGCCCGAACTTTAGGGGGCACGAGCAGTACTTC.

The J gene is TRBJ1-1, the V gene TRBV11-2; unclear D gene. Trimming removed 3 bases at V and 5 bases at J, with 13 bases between. CDR3 length: 14 residues. Germline V gene data show CDR1 as SGHAT and CDR2 as FQNNGV. The CDR3 loop is CASSFARVRTEAFF. The CDR3 DNA is TGTGCCAGCAGCTTCGCTAGGGTAAGGACTGAAGCTTTCTTT.

The rearrangement uses TRBV11-1 and TRBJ2-5; D assignment may be TRBD1 or TRBD2 (5 bases each). The germline gives CDR1 SGHAT, CDR2 FQDESV (reference sequence). Trimming took off 3 bases at V and 5 bases at J, with 10 bases between the two ends. The CDR3 is 13 residues long. CDR3 DNA: TGTGCCAGCAGCTTGAGGGGAGCGGAGACCCAGTACTTC. Its translation is CASSLRGAETQYF.

This clonotype occurred once. A read error is possible here, since a much larger clone lies one base away. No conserved phenylalanine or tryptophan ends this CDR3, so it is likely a read error. J is TRBJ1-2 and V is TRBV6-5; tentative D call: TRBD1 (6 bases). Germline CDR1 MNHEY, CDR2 SVGAGI. The CDR3 has 13 residues. V lost 6 bases and J lost 4, with 12 bases in between. This CDR3 reads CASSLGQTYGYTS. The CDR3 DNA reads as TGTGCCAGCAGCCTCGGACAGACCTATGGCTACACCTCC.

V gene TRBV12-3 or TRBV12-4 combines with J gene TRBJ2-1; perhaps TRBD1 as D (6 bases). V lost 1 base, J lost 5 bases, and 24 bases lay in between. CDR3 length: 19 amino acids. CDR3 region: CASSLVSQVSDQGNNEQFF. CDR3 coding DNA: TGTGCCAGCAGTTTAGTTTCCCAGGTTAGCGATCAGGGGAACAATGAGCAGTTCTTC.

This clonotype was seen repeatedly, ten times or more. This chain links TRBV10-3 with TRBJ2-1; D gene uncertain. CDR1 ENHRY and CDR2 SYGVKD come from the germline V gene. There are 15 residues in the CDR3. Trimming shortened V by 6 bases and J by 0 bases, and 12 bases separated the two germline ends. In DNA form, the CDR3 reads TGTGCCATCAGACGTGACTTGAGCTCCTACAATGAGCAGTTCTTC. This codes for CAIRRDLSSYNEQFF.

This sequence joins TRBV5-1 and TRBJ2-3; D ambiguous. CDR1 is SGHRS and CDR2 is YFSETQ in the germline V gene. Trimming took 5 bases from V and 2 from J, leaving 12 bases between them. CDR3 length: 14 residues. DNA of the CDR3: TGCGCCAGCAGTTTTGACATCCTCACAGATACGCAGTATTTT. This codes for CASSFDILTDTQYF.

In the case of this clonotype: One junction end does not reproduce the germline sequence, and a read error may be involved. This chain joins TRBV29-1 and TRBJ2-2, with TRBD1 matching over 10 bases. The CDR3 is 12 amino acids. Germline V gene sequence: CDR1 SQVTM, CDR2 ANQGSEA. The CDR3 nucleotides are TGCGGCGTGGGACAGGGGACCGGGGAGCTGTTTTTT. The encoded protein is CGVGQGTGELFF.

For this clonotype: A much larger clone lies a single base off, so this may be a read error. The CDR3 end shows no conserved phenylalanine or tryptophan, and so a read error is likely. The rearrangement links TRBV6-6 to TRBJ2-1, with TRBD2 matching over 7 bases. The length of the CDR3 is 14 residues. V trimming: 5 bases; J trimming: 4 bases; junction bases outside the gene matches: 5. Germline values: CDR1 MNHNY, CDR2 SVGAGI (reference sequence). The CDR3 DNA sequence: TGTGCCAGCAGTGTAGCGGGCGGATACAATGAGCAGTTCTGC. It encodes CASSVAGGYNEQFC.

Note on this clonotype: One junction end does not reproduce the germline sequence, and a read error may be involved. J is TRBJ2-1 and V is TRBV11-2; D possibly corresponds to TRBD2 (5 bases). This CDR3 region has 14 residues. Germline V CDR1 and CDR2: SGHAT, FQNNGV. The CDR3, as DNA: TGTGCCAGCAACTTTTCGGGGTTCTACAAAGAGCAGTTCTTC. Protein product: CASNFSGFYKEQFF. Variable domain in full (rest from reference TRBV11-2 and TRBJ2-1): EAGVAQSPRYKIIEKRQSVAFWCNPISGHATLYWYQQILGQGPKLLIQFQNNGVVDDSQLPKDRFSAERLKGVDSTLKIQPAKLEDSAVYLCASNFSGFYKEQFFGPGTRLTVL.

The sample holds many counts of this clonotype. The rearrangement uses TRBV12-3 or TRBV12-4 and TRBJ2-1; TRBD1 agrees at 7 bases. Trimming at V came to 2 bases and at J to 8 bases, leaving 3 bases not matched to a gene. This CDR3 comprises 13 residues. The CDR3 coding sequence is TGTGCCAGCAGTTTAAACAGGGGCGATGAGCAGTTCTTC. This encodes CASSLNRGDEQFF.

The V gene is TRBV6-2 or TRBV6-3, the J gene TRBJ1-1; 9 bases fit TRBD1. The CDR3 has 19 amino acids. V lost 4 bases to trimming and J lost 4 bases; unmatched junction nucleotides: 19. The germline CDR1 and CDR2 sequences are MNHEY and SVGEGT. The CDR3 coding sequence is TGTGCCAGCAGTTCCTTAGATTCCGGGACAGGGTGGGACGGCACTGAAGCTTTCTTT. Translation gives CASSSLDSGTGWDGTEAFF.

This clonotype turned up a few times. The V and J genes are TRBV6-1 and TRBJ2-4; D perhaps matches TRBD1 (5 bases). V was pared by 5 bases and J by 0 bases, with 17 bases between. This CDR3 comprises 17 residues. The germline gives CDR1 MNHNS, CDR2 SASEGT. In DNA, the CDR3 is TGTGCCAGCAGTCCCATAGGGCAGGGCTCAGCCAAAAACATTCAGTACTTC. Its protein product is CASSPIGQGSAKNIQYF.

A few counts support this clonotype. This chain links TRBV28 with TRBJ2-7, with D perhaps being TRBD1 or TRBD2 (5 bases each). V lost 1 base and J 5 bases, leaving 12 bases between the germline ends. Germline values: CDR1 MDHEN, CDR2 SYDVKM. The CDR3 totals 14 residues. The CDR3 reads CASSLSGGPHEQYF. CDR3 DNA sequence: TGTGCCAGCAGTTTATCTGGGGGTCCCCACGAGCAGTACTTC.

The chain uses TRBV28 and TRBJ2-5; D is undetermined. The CDR3 is 14 residues long. Germline CDR1 is MDHEN and CDR2 is SYDVKM. The V and J ends lost 4 bases and 3 bases respectively, with 12 bases between them. CDR3 sequence (DNA): TGTGCCAGCAGTTCGTCGTCCCAAGAAGAGACCCAGTACTTC. It is translated as CASSSSSQEETQYF.

The chain is built from TRBV5-4 and TRBJ2-2; 14 positions match TRBD2. The CDR3 contains 16 residues. CDR1 is SGHNT, CDR2 YYREEE, per germline (reference sequence). J lost 10 bases, V lost 4 bases, and 9 bases had no gene match. In DNA form, the CDR3 reads TGTGCCAGCAGCCCAACGGGACTAGCGGGAGTCGCGGAGCTGTTTTTT. It specifies CASSPTGLAGVAELFF.

With regard to this clonotype: With a much larger clone just one base away, this may be a read error. The rearrangement links TRBV5-4 to TRBJ2-1; TRBD2 aligns across 12 bases. Trimming cost V 3 bases and J 5 bases; bases outside gene matches: 6. The CDR3 extends over 16 amino acids. The germline CDR1 and CDR2 sequences are SGHNT and YYREEE (reference sequence). The CDR3 is CASSWDLAGGNNEQFF. CDR3 DNA sequence: TGTGCCAGCAGCTGGGACCTAGCGGGAGGGAACAATGAGCAGTTCTTC.

As to this clonotype: A read error may explain this, as a much larger clone is one base away. This rearrangement joins TRBV4-1 to TRBJ1-5; the match to TRBD1 covers 7 bases. Trimming took 3 bases from V and 6 from J; bases not matched to a gene: 11. The CDR3 is made up of 16 amino acids. CDR1 MGHRA and CDR2 YSYEKL come from the germline V gene. CDR3 sequence: CASSQQGVRLGQPQHF. CDR3 sequence (DNA): TGCGCCAGCAGCCAGCAGGGGGTCAGGCTGGGTCAGCCCCAGCATTTT.